Listed below are T cell receptor beta chains from one sample, sequenced in a study of cytomegalovirus exposure and HLA in healthy donors. Clones were sequenced by immunoSEQ multiplex PCR, and TCRdb holds only the in-frame ones, with some missing. In the table there are fewer than 150,000 clones, 77% of which are singletons. The specimen was PBMCs. All receptors derive from a human donor in good health. Each CDR3 is given with its conserved first and last residue. The D gene is left open where the match is weak. Rows may omit the clone size; those that give it use once, few, many or a size class.

CDR3 protein: CASSYFAAGGPNEQYF
CDR3 DNA: TGTGCCAGCAGTTACTTCGCAGCGGGAGGGCCAAACGAGCAGTACTTC
clone size: -
V gene: TRBV6-6
D gene: TRBD2
J gene: TRBJ2-7
CDR3 length: 16

CDR3 protein: CASSPTTSGVYNEQFF
CDR3 DNA: TGCGCCAGCAGCCCGACAACTAGCGGGGTATACAATGAGCAGTTCTTC
clone size: -
V gene: TRBV4-1
D gene: TRBD2
J gene: TRBJ2-1
CDR3 length: 16

CDR3 protein: CASSSDSLATGELFF
CDR3 DNA: TGTGCTAGCAGCTCAGACAGTCTGGCCACCGGGGAGCTGTTTTTT
clone size: -
V gene: TRBV7-7
D gene: -
J gene: TRBJ2-2
CDR3 length: 15

CDR3 protein: CASSPLASGYNTDTQYF
CDR3 DNA: TGTGCCAGCTCACCATTGGCTAGCGGATATAACACAGATACGCAGTATTTT
clone size: once
V gene: TRBV18
D gene: TRBD2
J gene: TRBJ2-3
CDR3 length: 17

CDR3 protein: CASSIDGGNQPQHF
CDR3 DNA: TGTGCCAGTAGTATAGATGGAGGCAATCAGCCCCAGCATTTT
clone size: -
V gene: TRBV19
D gene: -
J gene: TRBJ1-5
CDR3 length: 14

CDR3 protein: CASSLQGGDYEQYF
CDR3 DNA: TGCGCCAGCAGCTTACAGGGTGGGGACTACGAGCAGTACTTC
clone size: -
V gene: TRBV5-1
D gene: -
J gene: TRBJ2-7
CDR3 length: 14

CDR3 protein: CASTPAGRGHTEAFF
CDR3 DNA: TGTGCCAGCACTCCCGCGGGGAGGGGTCACACTGAAGCTTTCTTT
clone size: -
V gene: TRBV11-3
D gene: -
J gene: TRBJ1-1
CDR3 length: 15

CDR3 protein: CASRTGARNTEAFF
CDR3 DNA: TGTGCCAGTCGAACAGGGGCACGGAACACTGAAGCTTTCTTT
clone size: -
V gene: TRBV19
D gene: TRBD1
J gene: TRBJ1-1
CDR3 length: 14

CDR3 protein: CASSPPRLAGEQYF
CDR3 DNA: TGTGCCAGCAGCCCGCCACGACTAGCTGGGGAGCAGTACTTC
clone size: -
V gene: TRBV12-1
D gene: -
J gene: TRBJ2-7
CDR3 length: 14

CDR3 protein: CASSLPPSGLAGRPGELFF
CDR3 DNA: TGTGCCAGCAGCTTACCACCCTCCGGGCTAGCGGGTCGCCCGGGGGAGCTGTTTTTT
clone size: -
V gene: TRBV7-6
D gene: TRBD2
J gene: TRBJ2-2
CDR3 length: 19

CDR3 protein: CASRRSSGRGDTQYF
CDR3 DNA: TGTGCCAGTAGAAGGTCTAGCGGGAGAGGAGATACGCAGTATTTT
clone size: -
V gene: TRBV19
D gene: TRBD2
J gene: TRBJ2-3
CDR3 length: 15

CDR3 protein: CASSPGTSGTYEQYF
CDR3 DNA: TGTGCCAGCAGTCCCGGGACTAGCGGGACCTACGAGCAGTACTTC
clone size: -
V gene: TRBV6-1
D gene: TRBD2
J gene: TRBJ2-7
CDR3 length: 15

CDR3 protein: CASRKDRDPRQPQHF
CDR3 DNA: TGTGCCAGCAGGAAAGACAGGGACCCTCGGCAGCCCCAGCATTTT
clone size: -
V gene: TRBV6-5
D gene: TRBD1
J gene: TRBJ1-5
CDR3 length: 15

CDR3 protein: CASSETGAPYEQYF
CDR3 DNA: TGTGCCAGCAGTGAAACAGGGGCACCCTACGAGCAGTACTTC
clone size: -
V gene: TRBV2
D gene: TRBD1
J gene: TRBJ2-7
CDR3 length: 14

CDR3 protein: CASSFSSGSSYNEQFF
CDR3 DNA: TGTGCCAGCAGTTTCTCTAGCGGGAGCTCCTACAATGAGCAGTTCTTC
clone size: -
V gene: TRBV27
D gene: TRBD2
J gene: TRBJ2-1
CDR3 length: 16

CDR3 protein: CASSYQTDRFTGELFF
CDR3 DNA: TGCGCCAGCAGCTACCAGACGGACAGGTTCACCGGGGAGCTGTTTTTT
clone size: -
V gene: TRBV4-1
D gene: TRBD1
J gene: TRBJ2-2
CDR3 length: 16

CDR3 protein: CASSHRDRGYSPLHF
CDR3 DNA: TGTGCCAGCAGCCACCGGGACAGGGGATATTCACCCCTCCACTTT
clone size: -
V gene: TRBV16
D gene: TRBD1
J gene: TRBJ1-6
CDR3 length: 15

CDR3 protein: CASSYRTSGATDTQYF
CDR3 DNA: TGTGCCAGCAGCTATAGGACTAGCGGAGCCACAGATACGCAGTATTTT
clone size: -
V gene: TRBV7-9
D gene: TRBD2
J gene: TRBJ2-3
CDR3 length: 16

CDR3 protein: CASTRQSMNTEAFF
CDR3 DNA: TGTGCCAGCACCAGACAGTCCATGAACACTGAAGCTTTCTTT
clone size: -
V gene: TRBV6-1
D gene: -
J gene: TRBJ1-1
CDR3 length: 14

CDR3 protein: CASSPNTYQPQHF
CDR3 DNA: TGTGCCAGCAGCCCCAACACATATCAGCCCCAGCATTTT
clone size: -
V gene: TRBV7-2
D gene: -
J gene: TRBJ1-5
CDR3 length: 13

CDR3 protein: CASGREDLTDTQYF
CDR3 DNA: TGTGCCAGCGGGCGGGAGGACCTCACAGATACGCAGTATTTT
clone size: few
V gene: TRBV2
D gene: TRBD2
J gene: TRBJ2-3
CDR3 length: 14

CDR3 protein: CASSLALRSYNEQFF
CDR3 DNA: TGCGCCAGCAGCTTGGCCTTGAGATCCTACAATGAGCAGTTCTTC
clone size: -
V gene: TRBV5-1
D gene: -
J gene: TRBJ2-1
CDR3 length: 15

CDR3 protein: CASSIPSGSQGQFF
CDR3 DNA: TGTGCCAGTAGTATCCCAAGCGGGAGTCAGGGGCAGTTCTTC
clone size: -
V gene: TRBV19
D gene: TRBD2
J gene: TRBJ2-1
CDR3 length: 14

CDR3 protein: CASSRQGGTGELFF
CDR3 DNA: TGCGCCAGCAGCCGACAGGGGGGCACCGGGGAGCTGTTTTTT
clone size: -
V gene: TRBV5-1
D gene: TRBD1
J gene: TRBJ2-2
CDR3 length: 14

CDR3 protein: CASSPGGTENTGELFF
CDR3 DNA: TGCGCCAGCAGCCCTGGAGGGACGGAGAACACCGGGGAGCTGTTTTTT
clone size: -
V gene: TRBV5-1
D gene: -
J gene: TRBJ2-2
CDR3 length: 16

CDR3 protein: CASTPTGGMNTEAFF
CDR3 DNA: TGTGCCAGTACTCCCACCGGGGGTATGAACACTGAAGCTTTCTTT
clone size: -
V gene: TRBV19
D gene: -
J gene: TRBJ1-1
CDR3 length: 15

CDR3 protein: CASSQPGLAGGIYTQYF
CDR3 DNA: TGTGCCAGTAGCCAACCGGGACTAGCGGGAGGTATATATACGCAGTATTTT
clone size: -
V gene: TRBV19
D gene: TRBD2
J gene: TRBJ2-3
CDR3 length: 17

CDR3 protein: CASSSQGEGNGYTF
CDR3 DNA: TGCGCCAGCAGCTCACAGGGGGAAGGTAATGGCTACACCTTC
clone size: -
V gene: TRBV5-1
D gene: TRBD1
J gene: TRBJ1-2
CDR3 length: 14

CDR3 protein: CSVEGWTGANTEAFF
CDR3 DNA: TGCAGCGTTGAAGGGTGGACAGGGGCGAACACTGAAGCTTTCTTT
clone size: few
V gene: TRBV29-1
D gene: TRBD1
J gene: TRBJ1-1
CDR3 length: 15

CDR3 protein: CASSYSSSGSLNEQFF
CDR3 DNA: TGTGCCAGCAGTTACTCGTCTAGCGGGAGTCTCAATGAGCAGTTCTTC
clone size: -
V gene: TRBV6-6
D gene: TRBD2
J gene: TRBJ2-1
CDR3 length: 16

CDR3 protein: CASSLGGRFQETQYF
CDR3 DNA: TGCGCCAGCAGCTTAGGCGGCAGATTCCAAGAGACCCAGTACTTC
clone size: -
V gene: TRBV5-1
D gene: -
J gene: TRBJ2-5
CDR3 length: 15

CDR3 protein: CAISENAGVTNEQFF
CDR3 DNA: TGTGCCATCAGTGAGAACGCGGGAGTAACGAATGAGCAGTTCTTC
clone size: -
V gene: TRBV10-3
D gene: TRBD2
J gene: TRBJ2-1
CDR3 length: 15

CDR3 protein: CASSTTGPYTEAFF
CDR3 DNA: TGTGCCAGTAGTACAACAGGGCCCTACACTGAAGCTTTCTTT
clone size: -
V gene: TRBV19
D gene: -
J gene: TRBJ1-1
CDR3 length: 14

CDR3 protein: CASRLGQGALGEQFF
CDR3 DNA: TGTGCCAGCAGGCTGGGACAGGGGGCTCTCGGTGAGCAGTTCTTC
clone size: -
V gene: TRBV27
D gene: TRBD1
J gene: TRBJ2-1
CDR3 length: 15

CDR3 protein: CASSPGGYTGELFF
CDR3 DNA: TGTGCCAGCAGCCCCGGCGGATACACCGGGGAGCTGTTTTTT
clone size: -
V gene: TRBV2
D gene: -
J gene: TRBJ2-2
CDR3 length: 14

CDR3 protein: CSVETFGTVYEQYF
CDR3 DNA: TGCAGCGTTGAAACGTTCGGGACAGTCTACGAGCAGTACTTC
clone size: -
V gene: TRBV29-1
D gene: TRBD1
J gene: TRBJ2-7
CDR3 length: 14

CDR3 protein: CATSRETGISTDTQYF
CDR3 DNA: TGTGCCACCAGCAGGGAGACAGGGATTAGCACAGATACGCAGTATTTT
clone size: -
V gene: TRBV15
D gene: TRBD1
J gene: TRBJ2-3
CDR3 length: 16

CDR3 protein: CASSPPFWGGRLEQYF
CDR3 DNA: TGTGCCAGCAGCCCCCCCTTTTGGGGCGGAAGGTTGGAGCAGTACTTC
clone size: -
V gene: TRBV7-9
D gene: -
J gene: TRBJ2-7
CDR3 length: 16